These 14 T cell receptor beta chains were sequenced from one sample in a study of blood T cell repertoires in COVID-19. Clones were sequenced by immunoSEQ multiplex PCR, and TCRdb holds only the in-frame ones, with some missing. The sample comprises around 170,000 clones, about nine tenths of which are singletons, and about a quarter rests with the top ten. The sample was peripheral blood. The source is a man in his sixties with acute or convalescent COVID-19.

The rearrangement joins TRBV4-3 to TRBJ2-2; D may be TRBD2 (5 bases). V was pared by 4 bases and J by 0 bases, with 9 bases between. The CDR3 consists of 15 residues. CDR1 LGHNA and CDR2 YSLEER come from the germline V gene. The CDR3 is CASSRRTANTGELFF. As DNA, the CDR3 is TGCGCCAGCAGCCGGAGGACGGCGAACACCGGGGAGCTGTTTTTT.

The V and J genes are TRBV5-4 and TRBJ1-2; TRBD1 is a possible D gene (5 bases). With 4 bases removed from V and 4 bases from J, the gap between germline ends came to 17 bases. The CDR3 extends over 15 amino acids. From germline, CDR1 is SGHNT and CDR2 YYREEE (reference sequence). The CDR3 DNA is TGTGCCAGCAGCGAACGGAATACGGGGGGCTATGGCTACACCTTC. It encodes CASSERNTGGYGYTF.

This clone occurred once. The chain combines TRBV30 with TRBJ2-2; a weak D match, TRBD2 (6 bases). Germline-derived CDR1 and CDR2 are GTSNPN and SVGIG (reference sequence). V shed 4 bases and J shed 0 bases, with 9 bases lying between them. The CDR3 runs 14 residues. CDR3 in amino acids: CAWKGTSNTGELFF. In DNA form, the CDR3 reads TGTGCCTGGAAGGGGACTTCGAACACCGGGGAGCTGTTTTTT.

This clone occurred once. The CDR3 sequence: CASSSSTQQGQAFF. In DNA, the CDR3 is TGTGCCAGCAGCTCCTCTACTCAACAGGGGCAAGCTTTCTTT. The J gene is TRBJ1-1, the V gene TRBV7-3; TRBD1 matches 7 bases. The J segment lost 9 bases and the V segment lost 4 bases, leaving 11 bases of the junction unmatched. Germline assignment: CDR1 SGHTA and CDR2 FQGTGA. The CDR3 consists of 14 residues.

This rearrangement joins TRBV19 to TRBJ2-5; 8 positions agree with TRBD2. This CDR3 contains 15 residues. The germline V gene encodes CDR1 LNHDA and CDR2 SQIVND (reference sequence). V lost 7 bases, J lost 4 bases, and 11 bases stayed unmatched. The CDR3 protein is CASTKGTRFGETQYF. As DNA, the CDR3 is TGTGCCAGTACCAAGGGGACTAGATTTGGAGAGACCCAGTACTTC.

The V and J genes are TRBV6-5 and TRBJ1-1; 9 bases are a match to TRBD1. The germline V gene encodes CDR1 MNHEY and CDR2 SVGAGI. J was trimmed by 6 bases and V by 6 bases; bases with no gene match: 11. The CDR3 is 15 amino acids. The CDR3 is CASSPWGTGIPEAFF. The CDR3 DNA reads TGTGCCAGCAGCCCCTGGGGGACAGGGATTCCTGAAGCTTTCTTT.

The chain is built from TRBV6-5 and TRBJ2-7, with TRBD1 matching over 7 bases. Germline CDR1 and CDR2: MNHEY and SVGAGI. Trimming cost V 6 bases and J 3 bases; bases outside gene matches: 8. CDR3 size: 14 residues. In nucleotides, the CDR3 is TGTGCCAGCAGGCTAGAGACAGGGCACTACGAGCAGTACTTC. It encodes CASRLETGHYEQYF.

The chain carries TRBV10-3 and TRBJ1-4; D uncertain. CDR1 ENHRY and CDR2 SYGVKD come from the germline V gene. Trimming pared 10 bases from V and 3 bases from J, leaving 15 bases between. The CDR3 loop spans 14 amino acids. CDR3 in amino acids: CATGDLFANEKLFF. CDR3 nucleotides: TGTGCCACCGGAGATCTTTTCGCTAATGAAAAACTGTTTTTT.

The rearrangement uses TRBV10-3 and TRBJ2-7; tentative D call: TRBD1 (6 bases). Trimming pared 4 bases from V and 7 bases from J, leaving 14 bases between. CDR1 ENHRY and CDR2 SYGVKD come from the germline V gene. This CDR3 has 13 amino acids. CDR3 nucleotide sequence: TGTGCCATCAGTGTTCAGGACAGAGGGGAGCAGTACGTC. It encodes CAISVQDRGEQYV.

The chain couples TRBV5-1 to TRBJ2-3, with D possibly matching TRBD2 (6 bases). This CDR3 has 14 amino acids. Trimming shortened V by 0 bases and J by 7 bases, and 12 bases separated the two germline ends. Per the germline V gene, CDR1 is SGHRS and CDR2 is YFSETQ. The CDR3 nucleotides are TGCGCCAGCAGCTTGGAATTAGCGGCCCATACGCAGTATTTT. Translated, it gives CASSLELAAHTQYF.

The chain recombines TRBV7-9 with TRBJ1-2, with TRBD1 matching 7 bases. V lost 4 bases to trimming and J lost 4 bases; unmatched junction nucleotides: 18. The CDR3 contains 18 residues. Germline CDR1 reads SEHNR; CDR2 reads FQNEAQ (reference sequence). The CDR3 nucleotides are TGTGCCAGCAGCTCCAATCCGGGACAGCAACCCCCCGGCTATGGCTACACCTTC. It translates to CASSSNPGQQPPGYGYTF.

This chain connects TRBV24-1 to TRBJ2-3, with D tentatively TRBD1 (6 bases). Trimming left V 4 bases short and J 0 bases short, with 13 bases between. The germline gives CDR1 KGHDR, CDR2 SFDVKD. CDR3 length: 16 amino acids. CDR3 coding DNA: TGTGCCACCAGTGAACCGACAGGCATTAGCACAGATACGCAGTATTTT. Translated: CATSEPTGISTDTQYF.

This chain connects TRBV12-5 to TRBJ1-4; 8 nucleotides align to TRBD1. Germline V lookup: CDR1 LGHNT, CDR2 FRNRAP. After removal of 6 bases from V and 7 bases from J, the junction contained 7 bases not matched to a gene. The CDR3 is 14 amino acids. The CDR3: CASGLTGVCEKLFF. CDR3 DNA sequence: TGTGCTAGTGGACTGACAGGGGTTTGTGAAAAACTGTTTTTT.

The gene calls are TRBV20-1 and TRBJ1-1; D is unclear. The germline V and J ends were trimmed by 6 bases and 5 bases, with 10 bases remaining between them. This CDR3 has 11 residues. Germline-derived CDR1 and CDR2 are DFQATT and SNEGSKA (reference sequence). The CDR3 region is CSARAGTEAFF. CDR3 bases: TGCAGTGCCCGAGCTGGTACTGAAGCTTTCTTT.